Given below is one T cell receptor (beta chain) in context. Antigen unknown. Germline CDR1 LNHDA, CDR2 SQIVND (reference sequence). The CDR3 has 13 amino acids. The data belong to a study of cytomegalovirus exposure and HLA in healthy donors. The study, taken as a whole, reports: In an earlier analysis, in roughly 600 donors, most V segments appeared productive either ~90% or ~30% of the time. Specificity for CMV antigens was confirmed in vitro for a few of the CMV-associated chains. Some public TCRs appeared in many individuals, while most sequences were rare. In a later analysis, TCR association rates varied by HLA locus: DRB1 most, HLA-C fewest.

Primers included in the PCR were 60 Vbeta and 13 Jbeta primers. Assay used: immunoSEQ multiplex PCR; TCRdb lists only in-frame clones, some missing. The table shows about 200,000 clones, with 70% to 80% occurring only once. The V call is TRBV19, the J call TRBJ2-5; no definite D call. The end of the DNA fits TRBJ2-7 better, so the J call may be wrong. The origin of this receptor is a man aged 35 to 55 in good health and CMV-seronegative. Sequenced: PBMCs. CDR3 sequence reads: CASSTSSSYEQYF. Written as DNA, the CDR3 is TGTGCCAGTAGTACGTCGAGTTCCTACGAGCAGTACTTC.